This T cell receptor (beta chain) was recorded in a study of human T cells and chemical hapten exposure. Across the study: Upper-back patch tests with 0.01% DPC were read at 6 days.

TCRdb analysed the RACE reads with MiXCR anew, one entry per CDR3 protein. The sample holds some 90,000 distinct CDR3 sequences, roughly 10% seen once. Time point here: patch test 2, 6 weeks after DPC sensitization. Treatment here: therapeutic diphenylcyclopropenone sensitization with weekly scalp DPC. This clonotype was observed a handful of times. Its antigen is undetermined. Study conclusions and caveats: No change in TCRs above 1 in 1000 frequency was produced by DPC sensitization. Expanded TCRs produced significantly more large CDR3 similarity clusters than controls did.

Trimming removed 1 base at V and 6 bases at J, with 12 bases between. This CDR3 is built from 15 residues. CDR1 and CDR2 (germline): SGHTA, FQGNSA. Material: whole blood, obtained in connection with sensitization to the hapten diphenylcyclopropenone (DPC). V usage is TRBV7-2 and J usage is TRBJ2-2; D ambiguous. The clonotype originates from a middle-aged woman with alopecia areata. Some clones in this sample may be carry-over from other donors' samples. The CDR3 bases are TGTGCCAGCAGCTTAGAATTCATGGTCCCCGGGGAGCTGTTTTTT. Translation: CASSLEFMVPGELFF.